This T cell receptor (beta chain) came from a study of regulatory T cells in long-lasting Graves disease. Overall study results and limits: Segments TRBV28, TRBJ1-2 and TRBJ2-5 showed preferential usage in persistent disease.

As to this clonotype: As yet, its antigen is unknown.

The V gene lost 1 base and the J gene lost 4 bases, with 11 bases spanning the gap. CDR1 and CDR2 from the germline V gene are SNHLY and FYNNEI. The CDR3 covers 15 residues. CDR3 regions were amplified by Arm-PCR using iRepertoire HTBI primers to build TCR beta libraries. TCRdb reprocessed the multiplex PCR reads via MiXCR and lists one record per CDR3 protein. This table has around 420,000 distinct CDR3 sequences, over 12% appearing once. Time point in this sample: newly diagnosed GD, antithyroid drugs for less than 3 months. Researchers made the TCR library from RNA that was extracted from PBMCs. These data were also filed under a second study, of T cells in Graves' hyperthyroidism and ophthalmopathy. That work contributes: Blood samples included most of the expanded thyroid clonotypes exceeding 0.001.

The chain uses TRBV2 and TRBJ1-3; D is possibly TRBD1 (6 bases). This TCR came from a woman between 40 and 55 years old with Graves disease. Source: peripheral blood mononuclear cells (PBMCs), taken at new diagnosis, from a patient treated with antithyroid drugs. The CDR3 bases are TGTGCCAGCAGTGAAGACAGGGCACCCGGAAACACCATATATTTT. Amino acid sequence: CASSEDRAPGNTIYF.